There are many counts of the clone carrying this T cell receptor beta chain. Its antigen is unknown. The source of the sample is a study of T cells after yellow fever vaccination. Study-level points and caveats: Subsequent booster samples again held most clones from primary vaccination (roughly 95% CD4, roughly 90% CD8).

With V trimmed by 0 bases and J by 3 bases, 5 bases remained unmatched. From germline, CDR1 is LGHNA and CDR2 YNFKEQ. The length of the CDR3 is 15 residues. It was through 5'RACE template switching that TCR cDNA was made, with a universal primer site and UMIs added. Each CDR3 protein gets one entry after TCRdb re-called the 5' RACE reads with MiXCR. The table lists hundreds of thousands of distinct CDR3 sequences, more than 9% of them singletons, with 15% in the top ten. This chain links TRBV4-2 with TRBJ2-7, with 7 bases identical to TRBD2. This receptor was obtained from a man in his thirties or forties who received the YFV17D yellow fever vaccine. The sample in question was PBMCs, obtained on the day of the yellow fever booster vaccination. The CDR3 sequence: CASSQDAGRNYEQYF. For the CDR3, the DNA is TGTGCCAGCAGCCAAGACGCCGGGAGGAACTACGAGCAGTACTTC.